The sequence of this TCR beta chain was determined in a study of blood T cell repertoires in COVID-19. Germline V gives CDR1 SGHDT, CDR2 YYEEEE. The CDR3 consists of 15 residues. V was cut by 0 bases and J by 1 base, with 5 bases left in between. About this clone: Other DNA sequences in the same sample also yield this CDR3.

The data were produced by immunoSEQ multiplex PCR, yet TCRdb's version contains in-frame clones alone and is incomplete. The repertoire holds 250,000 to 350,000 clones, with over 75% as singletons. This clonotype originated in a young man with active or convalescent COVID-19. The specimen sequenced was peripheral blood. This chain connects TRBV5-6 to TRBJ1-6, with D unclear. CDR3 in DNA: TGTGCCAGCAGCTTGGGGAGTTCCTATAATTCACCCCTCCACTTT. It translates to CASSLGSSYNSPLHF.